This TCR beta chain is drawn from a study of patients and donors after allogeneic stem cell transplantation. Germline V gene lookup returns CDR1 DFQATT and CDR2 SNEGSKA (reference sequence). The CDR3 length is 12 residues. V dropped 1 base and J dropped 6 bases, with 10 bases sitting between them. One entry per CDR3 protein results from TCRdb running MiXCR on the RT-PCR reads. The table records about 150,000 distinct CDR3 sequences, about 40% of them present only once. The sample holds a few counts of this clonotype. This chain joins TRBV20-1 and TRBJ2-7, with D possibly being TRBD1 or TRBD2 (5 bases each). The TCR originated in a human donor who was either an allogeneic HSCT recipient or a stem cell or donor lymphocyte infusion donor (not recorded which). It is not recorded whose cells these are; they may come from a transplant donor. Specimen: blood, either unsorted or a sorted T cell fraction (not recorded which). The CDR3 DNA sequence: TGCAGTGCTAGAGGCCCTGGGGGCGAGCAGTACGTC. Its protein is CSARGPGGEQYV.